Reported below is one TCR beta chain. Original processing methods: Cell counts per sample came from amplifying reference gene primers. Here immunoSEQ multiplex PCR was the method, and the copy in TCRdb shows in-frame clones only, minus some. V, J and clone size are taken as reported in that table, and D and trimming were inferred from the DNA itself. The sample yields 200,000 to 250,000 clones, 80% to 85% seen once. This CDR3 is built from 15 residues. CDR1 and CDR2 from the germline V gene are SGHNT and YENEEA. V lost 4 bases and J lost 3, with 14 bases in between. This sample was taken from a study of blood T cell repertoires in COVID-19. Study as a whole: The analysed material was cDNA or gDNA that came from T cells, B-cell-depleted T cells, or PBMCs.

Sequencing was carried out using PBMCs or T cells enriched from blood (not recorded which). The rearrangement joins TRBV11-3 to TRBJ2-3, with a weak D call TRBD1 (6 bases). The receptor's source is a woman aged 50 to 60 with acute COVID-19. The CDR3 spells CASSWETGDTDTQYF. In nucleotides, the CDR3 is TGTGCCAGCAGCTGGGAGACAGGTGATACAGATACGCAGTATTTT.